The TCR beta chain under discussion was sequenced for a study of CD8+CD57+ T cells in acquired aplastic anemia. Study details: Mean DNA quantity obtained from sorted CD4+ and CD8+ cells was 3 to 3.5 ug.

Trimming pared 6 bases from V and 7 bases from J, leaving 9 bases between. CDR3 size: 11 residues. Patients sequenced had flow cytometry evidence of CD8+CD57+ cell expansion. Blood came from patients not yet given any therapy. Genomic DNA, serving as template, underwent TCR beta VDJ and CDR3 profiling. TCRdb re-called the reads with MiXCR, one entry per CDR3 protein. The sample has approximately 180,000 distinct CDR3 sequences, about half seen once. Worth noting for this clonotype: The antigen is unknown.

General study findings and limits: Shared by patients and controls, 25 to 30 CD8+ CDR3s were abundant in patients.

The clonotype comes from a human donor with aplastic anemia. The chain links TRBV12-3 or TRBV12-4 to TRBJ2-5; weak D call: TRBD2 (5 bases). The source material was sorted CD4+, CD8+, or CD8+CD57+ T cells (not recorded which) from PBMCs. The CDR3 sequence is CASSHGGTQYF. The CDR3, as DNA: TGTGCCAGCAGCCACGGAGGGACCCAGTACTTC.